The clone carrying this T cell receptor (beta chain) was detected only a few times. Trimming removed 3 bases from V and 6 bases from J, with 25 bases in between. Germline CDR1 and CDR2: MDHEN and SYDVKM. The CDR3 totals 18 residues. TCRdb keeps only in-frame clones here, not all; method: immunoSEQ multiplex PCR. The data contain 40,000 to 50,000 clones, 84% of them singletons. The data derive from a study of OX40 agonist ivuxolimab in advanced cancers. Looking at the study overall: Eligibility rules accepted prior anti-PD-1, anti-PD-L1 or anti-CTLA-4 therapy, and 40% had some.

The receptor was isolated from an adult with an advanced solid tumor such as melanoma, head and neck, liver or kidney cancer. Sequencing used CD4+ or CD8+ T cells sorted from blood, obtained in a trial of the OX40 agonist ivuxolimab. The chain couples TRBV28 to TRBJ2-3; D gene unclear. CDR3 bases: TGTGCCAGCAGTTTTTTCCTACAGACGCAGAAACCTCGGGATACGCAGTATTTT. Its protein is CASSFFLQTQKPRDTQYF.